Included here is one T cell receptor (beta chain) sequence, with context. What antigen it recognizes has not been identified. No much larger clone exists at a distance of one base, and base qualities are not known. PBMCs were isolated by Ficoll-Paque density gradient centrifugation. V lost 6 bases and J lost 1 base; the stretch between them is 19 bases long. The CDR3 runs 17 residues from the cysteine to the phenylalanine. The retained sequence is limited to the CDR3, 51 bases, with the frame set at the first base. From a lookup of the germline V gene (reference sequence), CDR1 and CDR2 are LNHDA and SQIVND. This specimen belongs to a study of T-cell memory formation after mild COVID-19 (dated by TCRdb to the early 2020s). Background for the entire study: TCR sequence clusters from the two donors were found to be largely donor specific. In two donors, T-cell clones that expanded and contracted after mild COVID-19 were tracked by sequencing TCRalpha and TCRbeta repertoires over time. Two young, previously healthy adult volunteers made up the cohort, one male and one female. General conclusions and limits of the study: Contracting CD4+ clones turned up mainly in the CM and EM memory subsets, whereas EMRA was where CD8+ clones were enriched. Only a couple of mild cases were covered in the study, and larger cohorts including severe cases with pre-infection samples were considered necessary. Balanced CD4/CD8 phenotypes were observed for clones contracting from day 15 to 85, whereas a bias towards CD4+ was observed for a second wave of clones expanding from day 15 to 37. Some responding clones were detected in pre-infection memory, which suggested that pre-existing cross-reactive memory T cells had joined the SARS-CoV-2 response. SARS-CoV-2 specificity of the second-wave clones peaking on day 37 was not confirmed.

Sequencing used an Illumina NovaSeq 6000. cDNA libraries for TCRalpha and TCRbeta were prepared by 5'RACE using constant-segment primers, with sample barcodes and unique molecular identifiers added. RNA was extracted from every sample with Trizol reagent. Library amplification was performed in two PCR steps, and a second sample barcode and Illumina TruSeq adapters were introduced in the second step. Libraries were sequenced on an Illumina NovaSeq with 2 x 150 bp paired-end reads. From the authors' description of their analysis: Demultiplexing of reads and collapsing into UMI-guided consensus sequences were performed with migec v1.2.7. Using mixcr v2.1.11, UMI consensuses were aligned to TRA and TRB V and J templates and then assembled into clonotypes. A clonotype was counted as expanded or contracted only if both edgeR and NoisET called the change significant, with noise models trained on biological replicates. For edgeR calls, the thresholds were a false discovery rate-adjusted p below 0.01 and a log2 fold-change of 1. As an exploratory analysis of dynamics, PCA with hierarchical clustering was applied to max-normalized trajectories of the 1000 most abundant clonotypes. Separately sequenced CD4+ and CD8+ repertoires were used to assign a CD4 or CD8 phenotype to each responding clone. TCRdb handled the public reads itself, with Q25 trimming in fastp and clone calling in MiXCR, and kept productive beta chains. Rows are combined by CDR3 protein, so each entry shows the most common genes and DNA. The V and J calls and clone size are TCRdb's, not the authors'. Within this sample are about 340,000 distinct CDR3 sequences, with about 16% of them counted one time only. 20% to 25% of the sample goes to the ten largest clones.

The sequence joins TRBV19 to TRBJ1-5, with an unclear D gene assignment. The sequencing sample was made of PBMCs or a T cell subset sorted from them (not recorded which). The source is a man between 18 and 29 years old who had mild COVID-19 (a few samples of this study predate the infection). The sample titles of this study are shuffled in the database, so cell type and time point are left out; the donor was told from shared clones. The CDR3 region reads CASRGVAAPMSNQPQHF. The DNA sequence is TGTGCCAGTAGAGGAGTAGCGGCCCCGATGAGCAATCAGCCCCAGCATTTT.